Listed below are T cell receptor beta chains from one sample, sequenced in a study of blood T cell repertoires in COVID-19. Measured with immunoSEQ multiplex PCR; TCRdb has only the in-frame clones, and not every one. The sample contains about 48,000 clones, about four fifths of which appear only once. Sequenced material: peripheral blood. These receptors were collected from a man in his forties with acute or convalescent COVID-19. The CDR3 runs from the conserved cysteine through the conserved F or W. D genes are given only for firm matches. Clone size is not always given. Where it is, it says once, few, many or a class for expanded clones.

clone_size	v_call	d_call	j_call	cdr3_nt	cdr3_aa
.	TRBV18	.	TRBJ1-3	TGTGCCAGCTCACCGTCAGGCCGCTCTGGAAACACCATATATTTT	CASSPSGRSGNTIYF
few	TRBV5-1	.	TRBJ1-5	TGCGCCAGCAGCCTCGCGGGCAGTGACGGTCAGCCCCAGCATTTT	CASSLAGSDGQPQHF
.	TRBV6-6	TRBD1	TRBJ2-7	TGTGCCAGCAGATATGGACAGGCTAAGTCCTACGAGCAGTACTTC	CASRYGQAKSYEQYF
.	TRBV20-1	TRBD1	TRBJ1-2	TGCAGTGCTCGCTCAGGGGGTGGCTACACCTTC	CSARSGGGYTF
.	TRBV12-3/TRBV12-4	.	TRBJ1-5	TGTGCCAGCAGGACGACGGGTAGCCAGCCCCAGCATTTT	CASRTTGSQPQHF
.	TRBV5-4	.	TRBJ1-4	TGTGCCAGCAGCGTACGGACAGAAGAAAAACTGTTTTTT	CASSVRTEEKLFF
.	TRBV29-1	.	TRBJ2-7	TGCAGCGTTGAAGCCCTTAACAGTAACTACGAGCAGTACTTC	CSVEALNSNYEQYF
.	TRBV18	TRBD1	TRBJ1-5	TGTGCCAGCTCACTTTTCCTCGAGACAGGGTGGGGCAATCAGCCCCAGCATTTT	CASSLFLETGWGNQPQHF
.	TRBV5-4	TRBD1	TRBJ2-3	TGTGCCAGCCGTCCGGGGTCCGGGACAGGGAAATTGTCTACAGATACGCAGTATTTT	CASRPGSGTGKLSTDTQYF
.	TRBV2	TRBD1	TRBJ1-6	TGTGCCTCACTGGGACAGGGTAATTCACCCCTCCACTTT	CASLGQGNSPLHF
once	TRBV5-1	.	TRBJ2-1	TGCGCCAGCAGCTTTCAACTAAACAATGAGCAGTTCTTC	CASSFQLNNEQFF
.	TRBV12-5	.	TRBJ1-2	TGTGCTAGTGGTTTATCTAACAGTAACTATGGCTACACCTTC	CASGLSNSNYGYTF
.	TRBV30	TRBD1	TRBJ1-5	TGTGCCTGGTCGACAGGGAAGAAGAATCAGCCCCAGCATTTT	CAWSTGKKNQPQHF
.	TRBV30	TRBD1	TRBJ2-1	TGTGCCTGGACCGGACAGGGGTACGGGAAGGTGTTCTTC	CAWTGQGYGKVFF
few	TRBV7-9	.	TRBJ2-2	TGTGCCAGCAGCTTAGGGGACACCTACCATTCCCGGGAGCTGTTTTTT	CASSLGDTYHSRELFF
.	TRBV6-6	.	TRBJ1-1	TGTGCCAGCAGTCCGTCGGAGGGGTCGCCGAACACTGAAGCTTTCTTT	CASSPSEGSPNTEAFF
.	TRBV18	TRBD1	TRBJ1-4	TGTGCCAGCTCACCAAGAGTGACAGGGACTAATGAAAAACTGTTTTTT	CASSPRVTGTNEKLFF
.	TRBV7-3	.	TRBJ2-4	TGTGCCAGCAGCTTGGACAGTACGAAAAACATTCAGTACTTC	CASSLDSTKNIQYF
.	TRBV28	.	TRBJ1-1	TGTGCCAGCAGTTTCCGGGGGGGGTCGAACACTGAAGCTTTCTTT	CASSFRGGSNTEAFF
.	TRBV24-1	.	TRBJ2-2	TGTGCCACCAGTGATACGGGACAGAACACCGGGGAGCTGTTTTTT	CATSDTGQNTGELFF
once	TRBV6-6	.	TRBJ1-4	TGTGCCAGCAGTTACATCAGGGTAGGAGATGAAAAACTGTTTTTT	CASSYIRVGDEKLFF
.	TRBV30	TRBD2	TRBJ2-1	TGTGCCTGGAGTGGGCTAGCGGCCAATGAGCAGTTCTTC	CAWSGLAANEQFF
.	TRBV15	.	TRBJ2-7	TGTGCCACCAGCAGAGTGCAGGGAAGAGGCGAGCAGTACTTC	CATSRVQGRGEQYF
.	TRBV5-4	TRBD2	TRBJ2-3	TGTGCCAGCAGTCAGTCGGGGGGGGCCGGCACAGATACGCAGTATTTT	CASSQSGGAGTDTQYF
.	TRBV5-1	.	TRBJ2-1	TGCGCCAGCAGCTTGTCCTTCTCTGAGCAGTTCTTC	CASSLSFSEQFF
.	TRBV23-1	.	TRBJ1-2	TGCGCCAGCAGTCAGGCAGAGGACTATGGCTACACCTTC	CASSQAEDYGYTF
.	TRBV6-1	TRBD1	TRBJ1-2	TGTGCCAGCAGTGAGACAGGGACGGGTAACTATGGCTACACCTTC	CASSETGTGNYGYTF
.	TRBV14	.	TRBJ2-1	TGTGCCAGCAGCCCCCGGGTGACAGTTTACAATGAGCAGTTCTTC	CASSPRVTVYNEQFF
.	TRBV19	.	TRBJ1-5	TGTGCCAGTAGTGGGGTTCGGGATTGGCAGCCCCAGCATTTT	CASSGVRDWQPQHF
few	TRBV7-2	TRBD2	TRBJ2-5	TGTGCCAGCAGCTTAAGCGGGGGCCAAGAGACCCAGTACTTC	CASSLSGGQETQYF
.	TRBV19	.	TRBJ2-1	TGTGCCAGTAGTATGATTCGGGGTTTCGAAGGATCCTACAATGAGCAGTTCTTC	CASSMIRGFEGSYNEQFF
.	TRBV6-5	.	TRBJ2-3	TGTGCCAGCAGTTATCAGGGTGCAGATACGCAGTATTTT	CASSYQGADTQYF
.	TRBV5-1	.	TRBJ2-3	TGCGCCAGCAGCCTAGACAGGTCCTTGGAGGCAGATACGCAGTATTTT	CASSLDRSLEADTQYF
.	TRBV14	.	TRBJ1-1	TGTGCCAGCAGCCAAGACAGGGCGGCTGAAGCTTTCTTT	CASSQDRAAEAFF
.	TRBV5-1	.	TRBJ1-3	TGCGCCAGCAGCTCCGCGGGGGCGGTAAACACCATATATTTT	CASSSAGAVNTIYF
once	TRBV5-4	.	TRBJ1-2	TGTGCCAGCAGCTTGGTGTCGACAGCAACCCGGGCGGGCTACACCTTC	CASSLVSTATRAGYTF
.	TRBV18	.	TRBJ1-2	TGTGCCAGCTCACCTTCAGGGAGGTGGGGACTTCGAAACTATGGCTACACCTTC	CASSPSGRWGLRNYGYTF
.	TRBV5-5	TRBD2	TRBJ2-5	TGTGCCAGCAGCTTGCGGCCTAGCGGGGGGAACCAAGAGACCCAGTACTTC	CASSLRPSGGNQETQYF
.	TRBV2	TRBD1	TRBJ1-6	TGTGCCAGCAGAGGGACCGGGACAGAAAATTCACCCCTCCACTTT	CASRGTGTENSPLHF
.	TRBV19	.	TRBJ1-6	TGTGCCAGTAGTAAGACCATGACAGTCACCCTCCACTTT	CASSKTMTVTLHF
.	TRBV27	TRBD1	TRBJ1-2	TGCCTAACCGGGACAGGGGTAGGCTATGGCTACACCTTC	CLTGTGVGYGYTF
.	TRBV7-9	.	TRBJ2-1	TGTGCCAGCAGCCCGGCCGTTGAGCGGGCCAACTCCTACAATGAGCAGTTCTTC	CASSPAVERANSYNEQFF
.	TRBV5-1	.	TRBJ1-2	TGCGCCAGCAGCTTGGAGTCAGGGCGATATGGCTACACCTTC	CASSLESGRYGYTF
once	TRBV4-1	.	TRBJ2-3	TGCGCCAGCAGCCACGGGCGCGGGGTGGGTTTCACAGATACGCAGTATTTT	CASSHGRGVGFTDTQYF
.	TRBV7-9	.	TRBJ2-1	TGTGCCAGCAGCTTATTGGGACGGGGGACCTACGGCAATGAGCAGTTCTTC	CASSLLGRGTYGNEQFF
.	TRBV19	TRBD1	TRBJ1-2	TGTGCCAGTAGTACACGACAGGGGGGCGACTATGGCTACACCTTC	CASSTRQGGDYGYTF
once	TRBV25-1	.	TRBJ1-6	TGTGCCAGCAGGGGTAGCAATTCACCCCTCCACTTT	CASRGSNSPLHF
.	TRBV19	.	TRBJ1-1	TGTGCCAGTAGTAAAATAGAGGGGAACACTGAAGCTTTCTTT	CASSKIEGNTEAFF
.	TRBV24-1	.	TRBJ2-3	TGTGCCACCAGTGATTTAAAACGGGGATCAGATACGCAGTATTTT	CATSDLKRGSDTQYF
.	TRBV27	.	TRBJ1-2	TGTGCCAGCAGTTTTGAAGGGAGGTATGGCTACACCTTC	CASSFEGRYGYTF
.	TRBV5-1	TRBD2	TRBJ2-7	TGCGCCAGCGGGCGACAGTCGGGGGGCTACGAGCAGTACTTC	CASGRQSGGYEQYF